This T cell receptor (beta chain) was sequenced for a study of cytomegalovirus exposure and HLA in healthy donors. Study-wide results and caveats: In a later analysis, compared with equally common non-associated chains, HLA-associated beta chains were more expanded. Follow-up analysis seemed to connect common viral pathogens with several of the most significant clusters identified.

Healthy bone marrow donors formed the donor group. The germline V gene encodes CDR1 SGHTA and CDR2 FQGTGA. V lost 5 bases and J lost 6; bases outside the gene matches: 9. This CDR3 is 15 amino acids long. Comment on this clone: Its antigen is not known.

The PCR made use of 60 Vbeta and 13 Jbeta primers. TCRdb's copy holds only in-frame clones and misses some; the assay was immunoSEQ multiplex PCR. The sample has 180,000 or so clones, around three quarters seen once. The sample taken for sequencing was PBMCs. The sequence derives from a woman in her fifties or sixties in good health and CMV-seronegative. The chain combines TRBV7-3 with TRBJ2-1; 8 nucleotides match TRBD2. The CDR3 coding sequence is TGTGCCAGCAGCCCGGGACTAGAATATGGCAATGAGCAGTTCTTC. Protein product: CASSPGLEYGNEQFF.